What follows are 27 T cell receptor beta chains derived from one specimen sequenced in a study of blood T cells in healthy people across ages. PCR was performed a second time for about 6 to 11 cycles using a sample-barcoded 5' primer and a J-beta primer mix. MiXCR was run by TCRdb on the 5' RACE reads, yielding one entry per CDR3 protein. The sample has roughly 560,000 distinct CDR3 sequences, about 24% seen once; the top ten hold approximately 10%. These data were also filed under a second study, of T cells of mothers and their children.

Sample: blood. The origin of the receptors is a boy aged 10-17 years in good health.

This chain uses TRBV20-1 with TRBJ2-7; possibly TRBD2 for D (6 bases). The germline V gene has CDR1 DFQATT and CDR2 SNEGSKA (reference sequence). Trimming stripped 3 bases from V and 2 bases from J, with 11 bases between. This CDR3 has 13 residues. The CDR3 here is CSASGREPYEQYF. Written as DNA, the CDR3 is TGCAGTGCTAGTGGCCGGGAGCCCTACGAGCAGTACTTC.

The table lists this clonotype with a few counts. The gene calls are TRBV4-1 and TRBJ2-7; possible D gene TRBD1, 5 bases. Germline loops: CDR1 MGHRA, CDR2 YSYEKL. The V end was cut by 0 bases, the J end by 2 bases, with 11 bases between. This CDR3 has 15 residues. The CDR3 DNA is TGCGCCAGCAGCCAAGACTGGGCAGGGCCCTACGAGCAGTACTTC. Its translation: CASSQDWAGPYEQYF.

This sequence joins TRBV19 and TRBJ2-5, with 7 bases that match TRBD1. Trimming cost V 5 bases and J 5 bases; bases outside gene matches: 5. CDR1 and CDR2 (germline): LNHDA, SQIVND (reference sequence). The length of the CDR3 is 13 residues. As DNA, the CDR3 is TGTGCCAGTAGTGTGGGGACAGTGGAGACCCAGTACTTC. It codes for CASSVGTVETQYF. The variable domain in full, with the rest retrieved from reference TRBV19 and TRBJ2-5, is DGGITQSPKYLFRKEGQNVTLSCEQNLNHDAMYWYRQDPGQGLRLIYYSQIVNDFQKGDIAEGYSVSREKKESFPLTVTSAQKNPTAFYLCASSVGTVETQYFGPGTRLLVL.

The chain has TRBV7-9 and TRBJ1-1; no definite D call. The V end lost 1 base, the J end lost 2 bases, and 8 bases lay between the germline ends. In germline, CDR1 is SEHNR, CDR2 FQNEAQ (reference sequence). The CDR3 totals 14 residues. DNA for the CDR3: TGTGCCAGCAGCTTAGAAGTAATCAACACTGAAGCTTTCTTT. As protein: CASSLEVINTEAFF.

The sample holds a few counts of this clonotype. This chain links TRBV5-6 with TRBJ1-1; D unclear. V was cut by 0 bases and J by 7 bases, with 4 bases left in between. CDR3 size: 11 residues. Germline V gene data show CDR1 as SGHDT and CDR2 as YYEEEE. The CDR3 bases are TGTGCCAGCAGCTTGGAAGGTGAAGCTTTCTTT. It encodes CASSLEGEAFF.

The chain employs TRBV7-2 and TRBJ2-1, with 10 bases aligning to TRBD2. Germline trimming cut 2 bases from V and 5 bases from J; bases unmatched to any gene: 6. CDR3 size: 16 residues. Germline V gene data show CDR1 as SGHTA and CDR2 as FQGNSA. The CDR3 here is CASSLLAGVVNNEQFF. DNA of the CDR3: TGTGCCAGCAGCTTACTAGCGGGAGTGGTGAACAATGAGCAGTTCTTC.

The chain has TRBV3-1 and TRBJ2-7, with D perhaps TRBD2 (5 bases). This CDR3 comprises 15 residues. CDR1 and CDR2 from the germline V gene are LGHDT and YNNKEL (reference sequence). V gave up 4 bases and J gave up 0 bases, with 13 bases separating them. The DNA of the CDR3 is TGTGCCAGCAGCCTTTGGACTCCAAGCTCCTACGAGCAGTACTTC. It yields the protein CASSLWTPSSYEQYF.

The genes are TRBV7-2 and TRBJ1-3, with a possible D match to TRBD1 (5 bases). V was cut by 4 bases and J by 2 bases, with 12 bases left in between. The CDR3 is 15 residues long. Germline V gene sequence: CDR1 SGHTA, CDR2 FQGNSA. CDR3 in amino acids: CASSSKQGTGNTIYF. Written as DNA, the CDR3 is TGTGCCAGCAGCTCAAAGCAGGGAACTGGAAACACCATATATTTT.

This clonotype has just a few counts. The CDR3 spells CASSLVEAKNIQYF. In DNA, the CDR3 is TGTGCCAGCAGCTTAGTTGAAGCCAAAAACATTCAGTACTTC. The gene calls are TRBV11-2 and TRBJ2-4; D uncertain. This CDR3 is built from 14 residues. Between the trimmed V and J ends, which lost 1 base and 0 bases, there was a span of 4 bases. The germline CDR1 and CDR2 sequences are SGHAT and FQNNGV. Complete variable domain (other parts from reference TRBV11-2 and TRBJ2-4): EAGVAQSPRYKIIEKRQSVAFWCNPISGHATLYWYQQILGQGPKLLIQFQNNGVVDDSQLPKDRFSAERLKGVDSTLKIQPAKLEDSAVYLCASSLVEAKNIQYFGAGTRLSVL.

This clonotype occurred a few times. The CDR3 is CASRSSGRALETQYF. CDR3 coding DNA: TGTGCCAGCAGATCTAGCGGGAGGGCCTTGGAGACCCAGTACTTC. The V call is TRBV27, the J call TRBJ2-5; 12 nucleotides agree with TRBD2. Germline loops: CDR1 MNHEY, CDR2 SMNVEV (reference sequence). V was clipped by 6 bases and J by 5 bases; unmatched bases: 7. This CDR3 comprises 15 residues.

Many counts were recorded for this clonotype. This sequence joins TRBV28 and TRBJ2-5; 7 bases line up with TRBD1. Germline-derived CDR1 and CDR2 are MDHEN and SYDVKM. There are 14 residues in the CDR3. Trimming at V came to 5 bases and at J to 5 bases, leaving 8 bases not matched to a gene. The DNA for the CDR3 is TGTGCCAGCAGTCTCATACAGGGGACGGAGACCCAGTACTTC. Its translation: CASSLIQGTETQYF.

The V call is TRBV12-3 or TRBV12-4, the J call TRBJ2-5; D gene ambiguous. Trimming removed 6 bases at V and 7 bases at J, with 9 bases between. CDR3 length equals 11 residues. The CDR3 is CASSVRGTQYF. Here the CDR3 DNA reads TGTGCCAGCAGCGTCCGAGGGACCCAGTACTTC.

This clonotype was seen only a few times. The CDR3 DNA reads TGCAGCGTTCAAAGGGACAATCAGCCCCAGCATTTT. As protein: CSVQRDNQPQHF. V gene TRBV29-1 combines with J gene TRBJ1-5; no firm D call. CDR1 and CDR2 from the germline V gene are SQVTM and ANQGSEA. The V and J ends lost 5 bases and 3 bases respectively, with 8 bases between them. This CDR3 region has 12 residues.

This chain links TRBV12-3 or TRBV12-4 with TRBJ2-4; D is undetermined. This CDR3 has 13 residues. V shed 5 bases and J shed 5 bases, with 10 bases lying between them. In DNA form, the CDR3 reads TGTGCCAGCAGTGTGGGGATGGAAAACATTCAGTACTTC. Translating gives CASSVGMENIQYF.

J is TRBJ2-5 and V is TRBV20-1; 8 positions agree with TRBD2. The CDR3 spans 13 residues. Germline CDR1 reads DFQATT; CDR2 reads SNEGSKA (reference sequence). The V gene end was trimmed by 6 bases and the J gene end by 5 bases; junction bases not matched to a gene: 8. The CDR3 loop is CSASGSVEETQYF. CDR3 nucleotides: TGCAGTGCGAGCGGGAGTGTCGAGGAGACCCAGTACTTC.

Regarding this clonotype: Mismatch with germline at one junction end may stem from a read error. Written as DNA, the CDR3 is TGTGCCAGCAGCCTTCCGTCTAGCACAGATACGCAGTACTTT. Residues: CASSLPSSTDTQYF. The chain has TRBV28 and TRBJ2-3, with D maybe TRBD2 (5 bases). The CDR3 extends over 14 amino acids. Germline-derived CDR1 and CDR2 are MDHEN and SYDVKM.

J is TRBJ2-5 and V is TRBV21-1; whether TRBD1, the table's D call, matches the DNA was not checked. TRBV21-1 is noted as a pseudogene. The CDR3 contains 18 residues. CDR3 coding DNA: TGTGCCAGCAGCGAAGTTTACGGGACAGGGGATTCCCAAGAGACCCAGTACTTC. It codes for CASSEVYGTGDSQETQYF.

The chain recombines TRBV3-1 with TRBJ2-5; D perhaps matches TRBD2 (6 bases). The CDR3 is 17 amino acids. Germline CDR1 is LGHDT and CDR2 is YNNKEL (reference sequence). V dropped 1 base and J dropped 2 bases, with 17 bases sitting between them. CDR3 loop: CASSQGFSGGGQETQYF. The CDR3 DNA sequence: TGTGCCAGCAGCCAAGGGTTCTCCGGGGGTGGACAAGAGACCCAGTACTTC.

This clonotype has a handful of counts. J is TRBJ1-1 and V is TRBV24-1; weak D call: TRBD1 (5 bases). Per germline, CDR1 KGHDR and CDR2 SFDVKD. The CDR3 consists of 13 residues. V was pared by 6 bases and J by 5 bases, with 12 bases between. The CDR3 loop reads CATSNWGRTEAFF. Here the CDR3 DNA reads TGTGCCACCAGTAACTGGGGGAGAACTGAAGCTTTCTTT.

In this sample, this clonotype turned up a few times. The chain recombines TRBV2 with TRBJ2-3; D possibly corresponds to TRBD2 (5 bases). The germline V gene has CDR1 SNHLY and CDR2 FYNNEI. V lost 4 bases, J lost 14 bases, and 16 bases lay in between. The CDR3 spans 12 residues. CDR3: CASSGSPPRGYF. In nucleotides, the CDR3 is TGTGCCAGCAGTGGCTCGCCTCCCCGGGGGTATTTT.

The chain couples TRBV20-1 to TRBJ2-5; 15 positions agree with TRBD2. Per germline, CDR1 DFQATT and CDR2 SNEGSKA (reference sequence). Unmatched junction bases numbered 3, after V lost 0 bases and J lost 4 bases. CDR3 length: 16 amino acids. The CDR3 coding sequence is TGCAGTGCTAGAGATTGGGGACTAGCGGGAGGAGAGACCCAGTACTTC. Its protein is CSARDWGLAGGETQYF.

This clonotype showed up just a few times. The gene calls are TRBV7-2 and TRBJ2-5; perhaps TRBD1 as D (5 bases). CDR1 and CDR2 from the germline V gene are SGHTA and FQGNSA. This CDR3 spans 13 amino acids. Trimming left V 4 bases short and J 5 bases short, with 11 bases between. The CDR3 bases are TGTGCCAGCAGCTCTCAGGGCTCGGAGACCCAGTACTTC. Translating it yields CASSSQGSETQYF.

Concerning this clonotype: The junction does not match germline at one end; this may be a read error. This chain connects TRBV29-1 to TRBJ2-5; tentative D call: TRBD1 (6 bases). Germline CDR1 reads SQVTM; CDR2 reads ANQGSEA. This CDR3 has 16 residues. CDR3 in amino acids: CGVEDRVYRAAETQYF. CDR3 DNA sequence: TGCGGCGTTGAAGACCGAGTTTACAGGGCGGCTGAGACCCAGTACTTC.

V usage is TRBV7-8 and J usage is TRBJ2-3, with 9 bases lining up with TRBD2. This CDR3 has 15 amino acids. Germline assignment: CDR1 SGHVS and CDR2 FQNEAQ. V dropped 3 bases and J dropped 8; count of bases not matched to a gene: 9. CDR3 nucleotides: TGTGCCAGCAGCTTGCCCTTAGCGGGAGCAGGTACGCAGTATTTT. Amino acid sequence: CASSLPLAGAGTQYF.

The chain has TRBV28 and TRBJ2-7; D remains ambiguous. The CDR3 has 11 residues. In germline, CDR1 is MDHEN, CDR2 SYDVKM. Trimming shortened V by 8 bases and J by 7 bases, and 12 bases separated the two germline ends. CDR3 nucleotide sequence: TGTGCCAGCGCCTCGTATCTTGAGCAGTACTTC. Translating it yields CASASYLEQYF.

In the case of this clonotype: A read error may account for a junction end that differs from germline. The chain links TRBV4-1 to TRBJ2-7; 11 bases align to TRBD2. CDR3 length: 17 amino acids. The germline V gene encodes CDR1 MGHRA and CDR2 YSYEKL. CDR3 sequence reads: CAGSQVVPGLAVYEQYF. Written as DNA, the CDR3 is TGCGCCGGCAGCCAAGTCGTACCGGGACTAGCGGTCTACGAGCAGTACTTC.

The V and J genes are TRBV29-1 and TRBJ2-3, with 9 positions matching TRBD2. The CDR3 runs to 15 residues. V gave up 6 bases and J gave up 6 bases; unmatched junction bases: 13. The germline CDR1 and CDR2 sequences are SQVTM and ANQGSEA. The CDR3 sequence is CSVHNATSGGDTQYF. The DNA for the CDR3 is TGCAGCGTCCACAATGCGACTAGCGGTGGGGATACGCAGTATTTT.